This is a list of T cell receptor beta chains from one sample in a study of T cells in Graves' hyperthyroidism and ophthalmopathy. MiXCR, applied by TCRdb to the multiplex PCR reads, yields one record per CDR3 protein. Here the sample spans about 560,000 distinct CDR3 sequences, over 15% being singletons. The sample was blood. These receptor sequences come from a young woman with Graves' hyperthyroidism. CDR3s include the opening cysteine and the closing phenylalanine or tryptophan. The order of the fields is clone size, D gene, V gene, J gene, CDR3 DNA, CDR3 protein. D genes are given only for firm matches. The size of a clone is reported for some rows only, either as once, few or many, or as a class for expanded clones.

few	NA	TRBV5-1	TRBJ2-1	TGCGCCAGCAGCTTGGACCCCGGCGTCAATGAGCAGTTCTTC	CASSLDPGVNEQFF
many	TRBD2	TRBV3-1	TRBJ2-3	TGTGCCAGCAGCGGCGGGGGGTCGAGCACAGATACGCAGTATTTT	CASSGGGSSTDTQYF
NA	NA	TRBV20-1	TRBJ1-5	TGCAGTGCTAGAGTAGTCGCTTCAAGCAATCAGCCCCAGCATTTT	CSARVVASSNQPQHF
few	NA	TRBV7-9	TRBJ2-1	TGTGCCAGCAGCTCGATTGAAACGGACCATACAGAGCAGTTCTTC	CASSSIETDHTEQFF
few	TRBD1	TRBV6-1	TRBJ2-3	TGTGCCAGCAGTGAAGCAGGGACAGGCACAGATACGCAGTATTTT	CASSEAGTGTDTQYF
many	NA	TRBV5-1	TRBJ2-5	TGCGCCAGCAGCTTGGGAGGTTCAGGGCAAGAGACCCAGTACTTC	CASSLGGSGQETQYF
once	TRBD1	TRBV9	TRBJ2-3	TGTGCCAGCAGCGTCAGACAGGGTACAGATACGCAGTATTTT	CASSVRQGTDTQYF
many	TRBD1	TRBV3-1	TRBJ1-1	TGTGCCAGCAGCTCCGGGACAGGGGACACTGAAGCTTTCTTT	CASSSGTGDTEAFF
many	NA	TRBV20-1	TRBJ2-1	TGCAGTGCTCACGGACTATTTATGAACAATGAGCAGTTCTTC	CSAHGLFMNNEQFF
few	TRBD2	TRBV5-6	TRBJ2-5	TGTGCCAGCAGCATCGGGACTACTCAAGAGACCCAGTACTTC	CASSIGTTQETQYF
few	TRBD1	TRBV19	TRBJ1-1	TGTGCCAGTAGTCCCCCGGACAGGGGGCGCGACGTCACTGAAGCTTTCTTT	CASSPPDRGRDVTEAFF
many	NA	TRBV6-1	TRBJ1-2	TGTGCCAGCAGTGAAGCATATGGGAACTATGGCTACACCTTC	CASSEAYGNYGYTF
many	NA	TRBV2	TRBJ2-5	TGTGCCAGCAGTGGTACCGGGGGAGAGACCCAGTACTTC	CASSGTGGETQYF
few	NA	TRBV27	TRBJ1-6	TGTGCCAGCAGTCTGCATAAGAGCTCCTATAATTCACCCCTCCACTTT	CASSLHKSSYNSPLHF
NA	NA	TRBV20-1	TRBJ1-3	TGCAGTGCTAGCGCCGCGGCGACTGGAAACACCATATATTTT	CSASAAATGNTIYF
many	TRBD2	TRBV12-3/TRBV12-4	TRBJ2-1	TGTGCCAGCAAAGGACTAGCGGGAGGAGGGGTCAATGAGCAGTTCTTC	CASKGLAGGGVNEQFF